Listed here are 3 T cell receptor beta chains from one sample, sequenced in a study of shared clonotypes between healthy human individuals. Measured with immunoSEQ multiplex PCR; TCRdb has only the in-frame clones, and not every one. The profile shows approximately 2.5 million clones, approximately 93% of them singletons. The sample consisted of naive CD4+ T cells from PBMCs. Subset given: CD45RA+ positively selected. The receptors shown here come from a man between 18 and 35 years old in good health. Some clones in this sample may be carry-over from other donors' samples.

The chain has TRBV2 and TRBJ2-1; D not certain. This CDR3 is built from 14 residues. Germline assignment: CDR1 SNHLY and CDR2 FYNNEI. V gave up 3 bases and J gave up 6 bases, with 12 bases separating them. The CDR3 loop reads CASSETTLGNEQFF. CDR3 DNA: TGTGCCAGCAGTGAGACGACCTTGGGCAATGAGCAGTTCTTC.

CDR3 in amino acids: CASSPVWTPVEKLFF. The CDR3 coding sequence is TGTGCCAGCAGTCCTGTCTGGACCCCGGTTGAAAAACTGTTTTTT. V and J are TRBV28 and TRBJ1-4; D gene ambiguous. The germline gives CDR1 MDHEN, CDR2 SYDVKM. CDR3 size: 15 residues. Trimming shortened V by 5 bases and J by 7 bases, and 17 bases separated the two germline ends.

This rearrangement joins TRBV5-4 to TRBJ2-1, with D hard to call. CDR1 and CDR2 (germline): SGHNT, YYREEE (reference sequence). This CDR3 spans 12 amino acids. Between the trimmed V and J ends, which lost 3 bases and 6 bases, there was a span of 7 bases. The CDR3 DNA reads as TGTGCCAGCAGCTCCCCCTTCAATGAGCAGTTCTTC. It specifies CASSSPFNEQFF.